This section outlines one T cell receptor (beta chain) sequence together with its context. The data stem from a study of identical twins. Germline-derived CDR1 and CDR2 are SQVTM and ANQGSEA. Trimming pared 5 bases from V and 10 bases from J, leaving 17 bases between. The CDR3 loop spans 12 amino acids. TCRdb re-called the 5' RACE reads through MiXCR, storing one row per CDR3 protein. The table includes about 470,000 distinct CDR3 sequences, 24% detected once. This same sample was also part of a study on T cells expressing NK-cell markers. That investigation notes: Dominant NKG2C+ clonotype frequencies of 1.0-7.0% of CD8+ T cells were measured in six or seven donors.

This sequence originates from a young woman in good health. The V gene is TRBV29-1, the J gene TRBJ1-1; D is ambiguous. Sequencing was carried out using CD4+ T cells sorted from blood. CDR3 nucleotide sequence: TGCAGCGTTCGCCCTGGTGGGGTGAGAGCTTTCTTT. Its protein is CSVRPGGVRAFF.